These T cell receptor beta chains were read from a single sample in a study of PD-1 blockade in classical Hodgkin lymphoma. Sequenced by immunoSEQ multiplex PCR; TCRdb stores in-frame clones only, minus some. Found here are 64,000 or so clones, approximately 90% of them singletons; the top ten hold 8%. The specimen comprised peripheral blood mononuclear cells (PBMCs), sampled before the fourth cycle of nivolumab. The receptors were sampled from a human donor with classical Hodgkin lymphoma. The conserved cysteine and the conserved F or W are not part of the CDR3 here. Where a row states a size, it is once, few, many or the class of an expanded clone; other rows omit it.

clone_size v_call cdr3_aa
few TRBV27 ASSLGDRVNSPLH
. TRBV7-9 ASSPAGGGELF
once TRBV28 ASSLPGAEANVLT
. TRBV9 ASSVASRGEWGKATNEKLF
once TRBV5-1 ASSRLAGGPVSYNEQF
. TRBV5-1 ASSLGTLTGQPQH
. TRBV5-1 ASSLEGENTEAF
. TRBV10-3 AISEPGSGVEKLF
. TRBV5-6 ASSWGAAGVAKNIQY
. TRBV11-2 ASSLAPPDRADFYEQY
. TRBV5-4 ASSPGTSGNLEQF
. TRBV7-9 ASSFTVSYEQY
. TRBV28 ASSLGALAGYT
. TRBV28 ASSLSREGLSEQY
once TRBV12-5 ASASTGIGGYT
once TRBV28 ASSQGSSGTSGRALTEQF
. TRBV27 ASSRLPPPDTQY
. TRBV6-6 ASSTTLAGGYNEQF
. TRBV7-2 ASSREVNEQF
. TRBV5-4 ASSLGLAGETQY
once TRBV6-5 ASSYGGSVANYEQY
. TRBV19 ASSIWTSGGRGEQF
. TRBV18 ASSPTGYSNQPQH
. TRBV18 ASSAGPSTDTQY
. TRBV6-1 ASRRGSEQY
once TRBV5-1 ASSLFASGGSYEQY
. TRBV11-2 ASSLGTGAWEEQF
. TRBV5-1 ASSSQGAQETQY
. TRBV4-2 ASSPLQGNTEAF
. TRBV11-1 ASSLVGKNTEAF
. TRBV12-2 ASRSGNLEAQY
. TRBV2 ASRKTGSGSPLH
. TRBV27 ASSLLSLAGPTDTQY
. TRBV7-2 ASSRTGLYGYT
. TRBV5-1 ASSLLGVNTEAF
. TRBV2 ASSERGQPGSSYNEQF
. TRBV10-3 AIGTPGNTIY
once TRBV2 ASRGTGAGKNIQY
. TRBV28 ASSTDRGGAGELF
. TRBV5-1 ASSLVGKGEYNSPLH
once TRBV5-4 ASSIRQAAFATNEKLF
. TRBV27 ASRGSGVFSYEQY
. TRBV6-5 ASWGAGSPLH
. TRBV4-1 ASSQDRSGRYNEQF
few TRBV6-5 ASSLYKENNEQF
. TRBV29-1 SVGREETQY
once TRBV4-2 ASSPSGGENEQF
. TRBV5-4 ASSKGGGQGYEQY
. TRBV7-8 ASSLVRDRYTDTQY
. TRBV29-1 STDWRDSYNEQF
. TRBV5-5 ASSLGVGQETQY
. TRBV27 ASSNRGSYNEQF
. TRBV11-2 ASARVAGGPAEQY
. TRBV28 ASRGQGSQPQH
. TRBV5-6 ASSLFGGDLNQPQH